A selection of T cell receptor beta chains follows, all from one sample in a study of shared clonotypes between healthy human individuals. This table comes from immunoSEQ multiplex PCR, and its TCRdb copy is limited to in-frame clones, with some not included. The sample gives roughly 2.5 million clones, around 94% of which show up once; 0.13% to 0.15% is in the top ten. Input material: naive CD4+ T cells sorted from blood. The receptors were gathered from a young man in good health. CDR3s include the opening cysteine and the closing phenylalanine or tryptophan. Each record gives: clone size, V gene, J gene, D gene, CDR3 protein, CDR3 DNA. A D gene is named only where the DNA matches it firmly. Clone size is not always given. Where it is, it says once, few, many or a class for expanded clones.

>NA|TRBV11-2|TRBJ1-6|TRBD1
CASSSTGRGSPLHF
TGTGCCAGCAGCTCGACAGGGAGGGGATCACCCCTCCACTTT
>NA|TRBV30|TRBJ1-2|TRBD1
CAWTPLGTESYGYTF
TGTGCCTGGACTCCCCTAGGGACAGAAAGCTATGGCTACACCTTC
>NA|TRBV2|TRBJ1-4|NA
CASSKDRTNEKLFF
TGTGCCAGCAGTAAAGACAGAACTAATGAAAAACTGTTTTTT
>NA|TRBV5-1|TRBJ1-2|NA
CASRQDSPLVANTF
TGCGCCAGCAGGCAGGACAGCCCTCTCGTTGCTAACACCTTC
>NA|TRBV4-3|TRBJ2-7|NA
CATICYEQYF
TGCGCCACCATCTGCTACGAGCAGTACTTC
>NA|TRBV6-5|TRBJ1-6|TRBD1
CASRGQGNSPLHF
TGTGCCAGCAGGGGACAGGGAAATTCACCCCTCCACTTT
>NA|TRBV6-5|TRBJ1-6|TRBD1
CASSLGRDREPPLHF
TGTGCCAGCAGTTTAGGCCGGGACAGGGAGCCACCCCTCCACTTT
>few|TRBV28|TRBJ1-1|NA
CASSPLGTEAFF
TGTGCCAGCAGTCCACTGGGAACTGAAGCTTTCTTT
>NA|TRBV2|TRBJ2-1|NA
CASSRDYNEQFF
TGTGCCAGCAGTCGCGACTACAATGAGCAGTTCTTC
>NA|TRBV5-1|TRBJ2-1|TRBD2
CASSLGLAGGTYNEQFF
TGCGCCAGCAGCTTAGGACTAGCGGGGGGGACCTACAATGAGCAGTTCTTC
>NA|TRBV5-6|TRBJ2-7|NA
CASGKGSYEQYF
TGTGCCAGCGGAAAAGGCTCCTACGAGCAGTACTTC
>NA|TRBV21-1|TRBJ2-7|NA
CASSKEAGQSTYEQYF
TGTGCCAGCAGCAAAGAGGCGGGACAGAGTACCTACGAGCAGTACTTC
>NA|TRBV11-2|TRBJ1-1|TRBD1
CASSLTGEAFF
TGTGCCAGCAGCCTGACAGGGGAAGCTTTCTTT
>once|TRBV19|TRBJ2-1|NA
CASSIGGNQQFF
TGTGCCAGTAGTATCGGAGGTAACCAGCAGTTCTTC
>NA|TRBV5-4|TRBJ2-4|TRBD1
CASLGTGVSKNIQYF
TGTGCCAGCTTAGGAACAGGGGTGTCCAAAAACATTCAGTACTTC
>NA|TRBV9|TRBJ2-5|NA
CASSVIRSTGTQYF
TGTGCCAGCAGCGTGATTAGGTCGACCGGGACCCAGTACTTC
>NA|TRBV9|TRBJ2-7|NA
CASSQRGLSGEQYF
TGTGCCAGCAGCCAACGGGGGCTTAGCGGCGAGCAGTACTTC
>NA|TRBV11-1|TRBJ2-2|NA
CASSLHSTGELFF
TGTGCCAGCAGCTTGCACAGCACCGGGGAGCTGTTTTTT
>NA|TRBV11-1|TRBJ1-2|TRBD1
CASSATGNYGYTF
TGTGCCAGCAGCGCGACAGGGAACTATGGCTACACCTTC
>NA|TRBV13|TRBJ2-5|NA
CASSFRGNQETQYF
TGTGCCAGCAGCTTTAGAGGGAACCAAGAGACCCAGTACTTC
>NA|TRBV18|TRBJ1-6|NA
CASSGRNFPSNNSPLHF
TGTGCCAGCTCCGGGCGGAACTTCCCTTCTAATAATTCACCCCTCCACTTT
>NA|TRBV2|TRBJ1-5|NA
CASRQGYSNQPQHF
TGTGCCAGCAGACAGGGTTATAGCAATCAGCCCCAGCATTTT
>once|TRBV25-1|TRBJ2-1|TRBD2
CASIGTSGQQFF
TGTGCCAGCATCGGGACTAGCGGACAGCAGTTCTTC
>NA|TRBV27|TRBJ1-2|NA
CASSLAGDGSGYTF
TGTGCCAGCAGTTTAGCAGGGGATGGATCTGGCTACACCTTC
>NA|TRBV5-4|TRBJ2-5|NA
CASSLGGASYQETQYF
TGTGCCAGCAGCTTGGGAGGGGCGTCATACCAAGAGACCCAGTACTTC
>NA|TRBV7-9|TRBJ2-5|NA
CASSLGRTLQETQYF
TGTGCCAGCAGCTTAGGAAGGACATTGCAAGAGACCCAGTACTTC
>NA|TRBV9|TRBJ1-5|TRBD1
CASSRQGGSNQPQHF
TGTGCCAGCAGTAGGCAGGGGGGTAGCAATCAGCCCCAGCATTTT
>NA|TRBV18|TRBJ1-4|TRBD1
CASSPGTGTEKLFF
TGTGCCAGCTCACCTGGGACAGGAACCGAAAAACTGTTTTTT
>NA|TRBV6-5|TRBJ2-3|NA
CASSLGGSTDTQYF
TGTGCCAGCAGCCTCGGTGGATCCACAGATACGCAGTATTTT
>NA|TRBV10-3|TRBJ1-1|NA
CAISVDLNLNTEAFF
TGTGCCATCAGTGTAGACCTAAACCTGAACACTGAAGCTTTCTTT
>NA|TRBV5-1|TRBJ2-6|NA
CASSLPRTDYSGANVLTF
TGCGCCAGCAGCTTGCCCCGGACGGATTACTCTGGGGCCAACGTCCTGACTTTC
>NA|TRBV2|TRBJ2-2|NA
CASSPTSGSTGELFF
TGTGCCAGCAGTCCCACTAGTGGCAGCACCGGGGAGCTGTTTTTT
>NA|TRBV6-5|TRBJ2-5|NA
CASTPFWQSAETQYF
TGTGCCAGCACCCCATTCTGGCAGTCCGCGGAGACCCAGTACTTC
>NA|TRBV5-6|TRBJ2-5|TRBD2
CASSTGLAGGPVETQYF
TGTGCCAGCAGCACCGGACTAGCGGGAGGGCCGGTGGAGACCCAGTACTTC
>NA|TRBV6-5|TRBJ2-5|TRBD2
CASSYTPTLAGAQYF
TGTGCCAGCAGTTACACACCTACCTTAGCGGGAGCCCAGTACTTC
>NA|TRBV29-1|TRBJ2-7|TRBD1
CSVGGTGGREQYF
TGCAGCGTTGGGGGGACAGGGGGCCGCGAGCAGTACTTC
>NA|TRBV29-1|TRBJ1-2|NA
CSVGQDGYTF
TGCAGCGTTGGACAGGATGGCTACACCTTC
>NA|TRBV18|TRBJ2-7|NA
CASSPQRRGRESYEQYF
TGTGCCAGCTCACCGCAGCGGCGGGGCAGGGAATCCTACGAGCAGTACTTC
>NA|TRBV4-3|TRBJ2-6|NA
CASSQDSSGANVLTF
TGCGCCAGCAGCCAAGACAGCTCTGGGGCCAACGTCCTGACTTTC
>once|TRBV18|TRBJ2-7|NA
CASSPIEGVSHEQYF
TGTGCCAGCTCACCGATAGAGGGGGTATCTCACGAGCAGTACTTC
>NA|TRBV9|TRBJ2-7|TRBD2
CASSVDPSGGYEQYF
TGTGCCAGCAGCGTAGATCCTAGCGGGGGCTACGAGCAGTACTTC
>NA|TRBV7-9|TRBJ1-3|NA
CASSLLGAGNTIYF
TGTGCCAGCAGCTTGCTGGGGGCGGGAAACACCATATATTTT
>NA|TRBV4-3|TRBJ1-2|NA
CASSQGAGATLYGYTF
TGCGCCAGCAGCCAAGGCGCGGGGGCCACCTTATATGGCTACACCTTC
>NA|TRBV18|TRBJ1-2|NA
CASSPGPPRNYGYTF
TGTGCCAGCTCACCCGGCCCTCCGAGGAACTATGGCTACACCTTC
>NA|TRBV19|TRBJ2-6|NA
CASSESSGANVLTF
TGTGCCAGTAGCGAATCATCTGGGGCCAACGTCCTGACTTTC
>NA|TRBV27|TRBJ1-2|NA
CARGGYYGYTF
TGTGCCAGAGGGGGTTACTATGGCTACACCTTC
>NA|TRBV6-5|TRBJ1-1|NA
CASSRPLNTEAFF
TGTGCCAGCAGTCGGCCCCTGAACACTGAAGCTTTCTTT
>NA|TRBV5-6|TRBJ2-1|NA
CASTPPWTLEQFF
TGTGCCAGCACCCCCCCTTGGACGCTAGAGCAGTTCTTC
>NA|TRBV7-2|TRBJ2-5|TRBD1
CASSSFTAGGRETQYF
TGTGCCAGCAGCTCATTCACGGCAGGGGGCAGGGAGACCCAGTACTTC
>NA|TRBV5-1|TRBJ2-3|TRBD1
CASSLGDRGIADTQYF
TGCGCCAGCAGCTTGGGTGACAGGGGGATAGCAGATACGCAGTATTTT
>once|TRBV7-3|TRBJ1-6|NA
CASSALGASSPLHF
TGTGCCAGCAGCGCCCTTGGGGCATCTTCACCCCTCCACTTT
>NA|TRBV6-5|TRBJ1-6|NA
CASSYSMEYNSPLHF
TGTGCCAGCAGTTACTCAATGGAGTATAATTCACCCCTCCACTTT
>NA|TRBV10-3|TRBJ2-2|NA
CAISLQTNTGELFF
TGTGCCATCAGTCTACAGACGAACACCGGGGAGCTGTTTTTT
>NA|TRBV7-9|TRBJ2-6|NA
CASSLGNRDSGANVLTF
TGTGCCAGCAGCTTAGGTAACAGGGACTCTGGGGCCAACGTCCTGACTTTC
>NA|TRBV5-4|TRBJ2-5|TRBD2
CASSSFLLAGVEETQYF
TGTGCCAGCAGCTCTTTCCTACTAGCGGGAGTAGAAGAGACCCAGTACTTC
>NA|TRBV5-1|TRBJ1-3|NA
CASSTDGLSGNTIYF
TGCGCCAGCAGCACCGACGGGCTCTCTGGAAACACCATATATTTT
>NA|TRBV7-8|TRBJ1-2|NA
CASSLLGGYTF
TGTGCCAGCAGCTTACTGGGTGGCTACACCTTC
>NA|TRBV2|TRBJ2-7|NA
CASSVVRGEQYF
TGTGCCAGCAGTGTTGTCAGGGGCGAGCAGTACTTC